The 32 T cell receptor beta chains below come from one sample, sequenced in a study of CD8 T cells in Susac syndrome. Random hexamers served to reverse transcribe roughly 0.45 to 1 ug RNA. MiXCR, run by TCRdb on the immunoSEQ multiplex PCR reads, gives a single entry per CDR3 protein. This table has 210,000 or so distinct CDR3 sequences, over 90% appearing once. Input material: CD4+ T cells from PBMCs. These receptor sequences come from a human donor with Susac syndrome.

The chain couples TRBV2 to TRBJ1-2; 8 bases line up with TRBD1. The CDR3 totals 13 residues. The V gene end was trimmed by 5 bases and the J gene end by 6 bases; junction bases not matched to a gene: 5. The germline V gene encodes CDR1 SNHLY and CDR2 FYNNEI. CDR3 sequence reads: CASSRTGYDGYTF. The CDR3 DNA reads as TGTGCCAGCAGTAGGACAGGGTACGATGGCTACACCTTC.

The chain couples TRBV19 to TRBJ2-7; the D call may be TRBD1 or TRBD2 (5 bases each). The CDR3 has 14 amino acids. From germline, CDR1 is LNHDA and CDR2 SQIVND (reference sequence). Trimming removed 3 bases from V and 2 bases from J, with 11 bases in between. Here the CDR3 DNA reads TGTGCCAGTAGTATCGGGGACGGTGCCTACGAGCAGTACTTC. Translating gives CASSIGDGAYEQYF.

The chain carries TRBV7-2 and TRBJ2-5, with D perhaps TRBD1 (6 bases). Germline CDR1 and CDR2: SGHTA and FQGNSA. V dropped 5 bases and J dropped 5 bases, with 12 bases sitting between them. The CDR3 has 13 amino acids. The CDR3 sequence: CASSNLRGETQYF. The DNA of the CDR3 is TGTGCCAGCAGCAACCTCAGGGGTGAGACCCAGTACTTC.

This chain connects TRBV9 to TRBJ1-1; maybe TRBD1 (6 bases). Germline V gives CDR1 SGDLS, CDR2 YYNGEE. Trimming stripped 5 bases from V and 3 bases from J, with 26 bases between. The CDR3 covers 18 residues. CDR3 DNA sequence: TGTGCCAGCAGTCGAACTGCTACCCCAGGGGAGGAGGACACTGAAGCTTTCTTT. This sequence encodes CASSRTATPGEEDTEAFF.

This CDR3 reads CASSPPGQLSGNTIYF. The CDR3 DNA sequence: TGTGCCAGCTCACCACCTGGACAGCTCTCTGGAAACACCATATATTTT. This rearrangement joins TRBV18 to TRBJ1-3, with D possibly matching TRBD1 (6 bases). This CDR3 contains 16 residues. Germline V CDR1 and CDR2: KGHSH, LQKENI. The V gene lost 0 bases and the J gene lost 0 bases, with 9 bases spanning the gap.

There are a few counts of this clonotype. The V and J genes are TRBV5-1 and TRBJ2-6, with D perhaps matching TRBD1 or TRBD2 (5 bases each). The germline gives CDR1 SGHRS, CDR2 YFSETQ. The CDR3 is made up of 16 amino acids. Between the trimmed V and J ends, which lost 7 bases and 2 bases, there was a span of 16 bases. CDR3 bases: TGCGCCAGCGGGGCCTCGGGAAGCCCTGGGGCCAACGTCCTGACTTTC. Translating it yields CASGASGSPGANVLTF.

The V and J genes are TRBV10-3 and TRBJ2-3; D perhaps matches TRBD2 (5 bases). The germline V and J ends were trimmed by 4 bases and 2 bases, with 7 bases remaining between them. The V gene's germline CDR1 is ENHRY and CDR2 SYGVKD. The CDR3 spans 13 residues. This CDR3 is CAISVGDTDTQYF. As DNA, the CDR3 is TGTGCCATCAGTGTCGGGGACACAGATACGCAGTATTTT.

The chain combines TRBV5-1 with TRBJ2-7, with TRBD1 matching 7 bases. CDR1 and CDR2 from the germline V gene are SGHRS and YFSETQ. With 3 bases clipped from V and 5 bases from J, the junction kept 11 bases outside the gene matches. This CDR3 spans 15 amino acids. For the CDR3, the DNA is TGCGCCAGCAGCTCAGCCTGGACAGGCAAGAACGAGCAGTACTTC. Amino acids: CASSSAWTGKNEQYF.

DNA of the CDR3: TGCAGTGCTAGAAATACCCGGCTAGCCCAGACCGGGGAGCTGTTTTTT. This codes for CSARNTRLAQTGELFF. This chain connects TRBV20-1 to TRBJ2-2; perhaps TRBD2 as D (5 bases). V dropped 2 bases and J dropped 5 bases, with 18 bases sitting between them. The CDR3 is 16 amino acids. Germline V CDR1 and CDR2: DFQATT, SNEGSKA (reference sequence).

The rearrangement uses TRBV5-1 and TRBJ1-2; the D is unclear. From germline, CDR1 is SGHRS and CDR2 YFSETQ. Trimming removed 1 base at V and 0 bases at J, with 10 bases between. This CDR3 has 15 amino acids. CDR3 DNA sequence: TGCGCCAGCAGCTTGAACCCGGGAGCTAACTATGGCTACACCTTC. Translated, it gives CASSLNPGANYGYTF.

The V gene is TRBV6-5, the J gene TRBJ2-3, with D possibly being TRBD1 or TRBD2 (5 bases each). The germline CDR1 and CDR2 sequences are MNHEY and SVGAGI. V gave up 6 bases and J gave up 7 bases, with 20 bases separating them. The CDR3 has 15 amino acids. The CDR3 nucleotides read TGTGCCAGCAGCCGAGGGGTTTTTGGTCAGAATACGCAGTATTTT. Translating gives CASSRGVFGQNTQYF.

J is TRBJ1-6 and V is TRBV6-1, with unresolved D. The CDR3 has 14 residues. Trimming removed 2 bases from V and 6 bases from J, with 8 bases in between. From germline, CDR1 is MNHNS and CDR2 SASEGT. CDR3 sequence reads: CASSEFGSNSPLHF. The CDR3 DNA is TGTGCCAGCAGTGAATTTGGCAGTAATTCACCCCTCCACTTT.

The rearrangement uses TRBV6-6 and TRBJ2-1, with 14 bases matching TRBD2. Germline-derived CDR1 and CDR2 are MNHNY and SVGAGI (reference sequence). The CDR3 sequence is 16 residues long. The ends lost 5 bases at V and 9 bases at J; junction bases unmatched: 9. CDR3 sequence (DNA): TGTGCCAGCAGTAAGACTAGCGGGGGGGCCCGGGGTGAGCAGTTCTTC. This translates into CASSKTSGGARGEQFF.

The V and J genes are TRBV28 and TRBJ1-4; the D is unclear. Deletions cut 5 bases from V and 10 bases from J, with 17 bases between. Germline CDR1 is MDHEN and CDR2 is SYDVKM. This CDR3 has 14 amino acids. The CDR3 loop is CASSPSVDDAKLFF. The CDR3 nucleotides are TGTGCCAGCAGTCCCTCCGTGGACGACGCAAAACTGTTTTTT.

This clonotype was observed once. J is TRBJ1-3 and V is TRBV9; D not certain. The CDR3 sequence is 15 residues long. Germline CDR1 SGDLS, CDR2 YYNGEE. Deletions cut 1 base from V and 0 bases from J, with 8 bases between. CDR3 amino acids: CASSVTGISGNTIYF. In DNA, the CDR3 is TGTGCCAGCAGCGTAACGGGTATCTCTGGAAACACCATATATTTT.

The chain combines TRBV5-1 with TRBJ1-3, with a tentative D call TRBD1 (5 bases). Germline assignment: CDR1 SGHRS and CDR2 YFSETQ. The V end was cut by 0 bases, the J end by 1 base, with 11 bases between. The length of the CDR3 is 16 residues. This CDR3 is CASSLAETVSGNTIYF. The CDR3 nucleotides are TGCGCCAGCAGCTTGGCCGAGACAGTTTCTGGAAACACCATATATTTT. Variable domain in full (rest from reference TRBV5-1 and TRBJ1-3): KAGVTQTPRYLIKTRGQQVTLSCSPISGHRSVSWYQQTPGQGLQFLFEYFSETQRNKGNFPGRFSGRQFSNSRSEMNVSTLELGDSALYLCASSLAETVSGNTIYFGEGSWLTVV.

The chain's CDR3 is CASSRDRAGNTIYF. CDR3 DNA sequence: TGTGCCAGCAGCCGGGACAGGGCTGGAAACACCATATATTTT. J is TRBJ1-3 and V is TRBV9, with TRBD1 identical over 9 bases. The CDR3 spans 14 residues. The V segment lost 4 bases and the J segment 2 bases; nucleotides outside the gene matches: 1. From germline, CDR1 is SGDLS and CDR2 YYNGEE.

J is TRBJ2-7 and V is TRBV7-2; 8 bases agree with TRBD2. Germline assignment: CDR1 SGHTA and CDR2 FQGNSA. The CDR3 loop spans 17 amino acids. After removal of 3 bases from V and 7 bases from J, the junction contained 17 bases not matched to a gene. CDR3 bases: TGTGCCAGCAGCTTCCGGGAGGGGCTGGGGGATTCCCGAGAGCAGTACTTC. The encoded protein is CASSFREGLGDSREQYF.

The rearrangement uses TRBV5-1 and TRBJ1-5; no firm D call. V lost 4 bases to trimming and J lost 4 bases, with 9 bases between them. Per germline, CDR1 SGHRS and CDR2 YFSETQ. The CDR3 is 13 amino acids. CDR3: CASSPDVNQPQHF. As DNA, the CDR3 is TGCGCCAGCAGCCCGGACGTGAATCAGCCCCAGCATTTT. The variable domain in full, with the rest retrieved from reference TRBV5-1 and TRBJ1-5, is KAGVTQTPRYLIKTRGQQVTLSCSPISGHRSVSWYQQTPGQGLQFLFEYFSETQRNKGNFPGRFSGRQFSNSRSEMNVSTLELGDSALYLCASSPDVNQPQHFGDGTRLSIL.

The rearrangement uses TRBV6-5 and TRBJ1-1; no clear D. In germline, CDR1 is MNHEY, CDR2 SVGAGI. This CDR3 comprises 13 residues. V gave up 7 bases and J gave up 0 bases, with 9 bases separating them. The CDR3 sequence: CASTTHVNTEAFF. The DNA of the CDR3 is TGTGCCAGCACCACTCACGTGAACACTGAAGCTTTCTTT.

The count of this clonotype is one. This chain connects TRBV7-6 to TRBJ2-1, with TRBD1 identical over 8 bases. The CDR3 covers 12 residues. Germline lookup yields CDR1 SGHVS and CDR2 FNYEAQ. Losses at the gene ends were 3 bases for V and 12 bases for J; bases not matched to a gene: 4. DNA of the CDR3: TGTGCCAGCAGCTTGCAGGGGGCCGGGCAGTTCTTC. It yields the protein CASSLQGAGQFF.

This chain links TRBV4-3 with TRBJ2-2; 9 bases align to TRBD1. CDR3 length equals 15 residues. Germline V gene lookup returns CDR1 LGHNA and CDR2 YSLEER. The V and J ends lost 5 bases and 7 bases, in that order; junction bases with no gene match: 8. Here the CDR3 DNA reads TGCGCCAGCAGCTACAGGGACAGGGCTCACGGGGAGCTGTTTTTT. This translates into CASSYRDRAHGELFF.

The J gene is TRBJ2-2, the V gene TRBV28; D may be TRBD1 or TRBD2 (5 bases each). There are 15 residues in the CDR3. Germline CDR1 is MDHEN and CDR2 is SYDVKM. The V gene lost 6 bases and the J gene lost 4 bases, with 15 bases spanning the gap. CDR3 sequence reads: CASRQRGQGTGELFF. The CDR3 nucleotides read TGTGCCAGCAGACAGAGGGGCCAGGGCACCGGGGAGCTGTTTTTT.

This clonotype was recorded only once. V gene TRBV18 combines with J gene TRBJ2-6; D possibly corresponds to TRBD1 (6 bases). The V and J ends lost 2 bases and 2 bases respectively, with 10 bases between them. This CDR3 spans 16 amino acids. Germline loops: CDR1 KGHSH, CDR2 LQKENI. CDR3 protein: CASSPGGRTGANVLTF. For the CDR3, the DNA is TGTGCCAGCTCACCAGGGGGCAGGACTGGGGCCAACGTCCTGACTTTC.

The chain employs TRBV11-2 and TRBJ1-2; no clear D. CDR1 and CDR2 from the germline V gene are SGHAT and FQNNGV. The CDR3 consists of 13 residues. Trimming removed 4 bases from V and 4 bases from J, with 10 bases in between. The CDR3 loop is CASSSRLVYGYTF. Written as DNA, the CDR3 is TGTGCCAGCAGCTCGCGACTCGTCTATGGCTACACCTTC.

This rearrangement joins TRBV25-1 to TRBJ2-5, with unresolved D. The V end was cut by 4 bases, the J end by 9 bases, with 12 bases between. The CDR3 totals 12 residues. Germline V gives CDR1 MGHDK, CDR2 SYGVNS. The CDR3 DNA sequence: TGTGCCAGCAGTGTTACGGTCGCGCCCCAGTACTTC. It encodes CASSVTVAPQYF.

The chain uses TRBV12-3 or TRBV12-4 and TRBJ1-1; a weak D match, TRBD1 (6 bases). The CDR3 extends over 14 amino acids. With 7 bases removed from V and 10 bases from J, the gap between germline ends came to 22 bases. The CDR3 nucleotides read TGTGCCAGCACCCCAAAACTCGGGGGGCGAAGAGCTTTCTTT. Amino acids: CASTPKLGGRRAFF.

In DNA, the CDR3 is TGTGCCTGGATCGGGACCGGAACCGGGGCCGTTCCTCAAACCTACGAGCAGTACTTC. Its translation: CAWIGTGTGAVPQTYEQYF. The chain recombines TRBV30 with TRBJ2-7; D could derive from TRBD1 or TRBD2 (5 bases each). CDR1 GTSNPN and CDR2 SVGIG come from the germline V gene (reference sequence). The CDR3 runs to 19 residues. V shed 4 bases and J shed 2 bases, with 30 bases lying between them.

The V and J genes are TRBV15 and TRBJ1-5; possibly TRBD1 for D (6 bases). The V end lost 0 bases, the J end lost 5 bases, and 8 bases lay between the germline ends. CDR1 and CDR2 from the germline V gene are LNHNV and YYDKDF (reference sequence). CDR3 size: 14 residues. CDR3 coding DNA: TGTGCCACCAGCAGAGAGAGGGGGTATCAGCCCCAGCATTTT. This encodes CATSRERGYQPQHF.

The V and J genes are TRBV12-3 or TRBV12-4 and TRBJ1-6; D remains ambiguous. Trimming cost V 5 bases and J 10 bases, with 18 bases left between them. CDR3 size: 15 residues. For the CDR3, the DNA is TGTGCCAGCAGTCCGTTTAAGGGTGCGGGGTCACCCCTCCACTTT. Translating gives CASSPFKGAGSPLHF.

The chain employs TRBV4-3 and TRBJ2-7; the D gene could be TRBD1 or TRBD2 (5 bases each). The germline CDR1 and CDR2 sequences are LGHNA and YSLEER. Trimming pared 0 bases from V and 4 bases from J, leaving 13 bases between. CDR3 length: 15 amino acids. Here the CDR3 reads CASSQDITREYEQYF. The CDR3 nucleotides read TGCGCCAGCAGCCAAGATATCACCAGGGAGTACGAGCAGTACTTC.

CDR3 in amino acids: CSSYGPQGDSSRGGYTF. DNA for the CDR3: TGCAGCTCCTACGGACCTCAAGGAGACTCCTCGCGCGGAGGCTACACCTTC. This sequence joins TRBV29-1 and TRBJ1-2; D is undetermined. V was shortened by 8 bases and J by 8 bases, with 33 bases between the two germline ends. The CDR3 consists of 17 residues. CDR1 is SQVTM, CDR2 ANQGSEA, per germline.